The 17 T cell receptor beta chains in this list originate from one sample, sequenced in a study of T cell responses to AZD1222 COVID-19 vaccine. Using immunoSEQ multiplex PCR, the repertoire was profiled, and TCRdb retains in-frame clones only, with some absent. There are fewer than 90,000 clones in the sample; more than 70% occur only once, and about a tenth lies in the top ten. Sequenced here: peripheral blood, sampled on day 0 of AZD1222 vaccination. The source of these receptors is an adult in good health.

The rearrangement links TRBV27 to TRBJ2-1; D is unclear. The germline V and J ends were trimmed by 4 bases and 0 bases, with 19 bases remaining between them. The CDR3 extends over 18 amino acids. From germline, CDR1 is MNHEY and CDR2 SMNVEV (reference sequence). The DNA of the CDR3 is TGTGCCAGCAGTTCAACCCCCCGGCCCCGAGGCTCCTACAATGAGCAGTTCTTC. Its translation is CASSSTPRPRGSYNEQFF.

The chain recombines TRBV27 with TRBJ2-1; D gene ambiguous. Germline-derived CDR1 and CDR2 are MNHEY and SMNVEV (reference sequence). The CDR3 sequence is 15 residues long. Deletions cut 2 bases from V and 4 bases from J, with 12 bases between. The CDR3 DNA reads TGTGCCAGCAGTTTAGCCCGCGAGGAGTACAATGAGCAGTTCTTC. Translation: CASSLAREEYNEQFF.

The chain recombines TRBV28 with TRBJ2-5; no clear D gene. This CDR3 is 12 amino acids long. V dropped 1 base and J dropped 0 bases, with 0 bases sitting between them. Germline V gene lookup returns CDR1 MDHEN and CDR2 SYDVKM. CDR3 bases: TGTGCCAGCAGTTTATACCAAGAGACCCAGTACTTC. Encoded protein: CASSLYQETQYF.

This chain links TRBV19 with TRBJ2-2, with TRBD2 matching 7 bases. The CDR3 is made up of 15 amino acids. Trimming took 8 bases from V and 1 from J; bases not matched to a gene: 7. Germline CDR1 is LNHDA and CDR2 is SQIVND (reference sequence). The CDR3 nucleotides are TGTGCCAGTCGGGAGGCGGGGAGGAACACCGGGGAGCTGTTTTTT. Its protein product is CASREAGRNTGELFF. Combining the CDR3 with reference TRBV19 and TRBJ2-2 gives the whole variable domain DGGITQSPKYLFRKEGQNVTLSCEQNLNHDAMYWYRQDPGQGLRLIYYSQIVNDFQKGDIAEGYSVSREKKESFPLTVTSAQKNPTAFYLCASREAGRNTGELFFGEGSRLTVL.

The genes are TRBV28 and TRBJ2-7, with TRBD2 matching 12 bases. Germline CDR1 is MDHEN and CDR2 is SYDVKM. This CDR3 contains 15 residues. Trimming removed 10 bases from V and 2 bases from J; junction bases left unmatched: 9. The CDR3 sequence: CATQDRTSGTYEQYF. In nucleotides, the CDR3 is TGTGCCACCCAGGACCGGACTAGCGGGACCTACGAGCAGTACTTC.

In its sample, this clone was seen once. V is TRBV5-6 and J is TRBJ2-7; the match to TRBD1 covers 12 bases. The CDR3 extends over 15 amino acids. Germline V gene sequence: CDR1 SGHDT, CDR2 YYEEEE. With 1 base clipped from V and 8 bases from J, the junction kept 7 bases outside the gene matches. CDR3 region: CASSLSGTGGRKQYF. CDR3 sequence (DNA): TGTGCCAGCAGCTTGTCCGGGACAGGGGGCCGAAAGCAGTACTTC.

This rearrangement joins TRBV10-1 to TRBJ2-1; D gene uncertain. V dropped 2 bases and J dropped 1 base, with 12 bases sitting between them. Germline CDR1 and CDR2: WNHNN and SYGVQD (reference sequence). CDR3 length equals 16 residues. CDR3 amino acids: CASSEIGLTSYNEQFF. CDR3 DNA: TGCGCCAGCAGTGAGATTGGCCTAACGTCCTACAATGAGCAGTTCTTC.

The chain combines TRBV6-6 with TRBJ1-6; D not certain. This CDR3 is built from 14 residues. Germline CDR1 MNHNY, CDR2 SVGAGI (reference sequence). The V end lost 2 bases, the J end lost 7 bases, and 9 bases lay between the germline ends. The CDR3 protein is CASSYNPLNSPLHF. CDR3 nucleotide sequence: TGTGCCAGCAGTTACAACCCCCTGAATTCACCCCTCCACTTT.

The chain recombines TRBV19 with TRBJ2-1; tentatively, D is TRBD1 (6 bases). This CDR3 comprises 12 residues. V dropped 3 bases and J dropped 9 bases, with 9 bases sitting between them. Germline CDR1 reads LNHDA; CDR2 reads SQIVND (reference sequence). In DNA form, the CDR3 reads TGTGCCAGTAGTATTTTGGGGGCTGAGCAGTTCTTC. This encodes CASSILGAEQFF.

CDR3 residues: CASSPRGEGHQPQHF. The CDR3 region has the DNA TGTGCCAGCAGCCCTCGAGGGGAGGGACATCAGCCCCAGCATTTT. The gene calls are TRBV9 and TRBJ1-5; D perhaps matches TRBD1 (5 bases). The V gene lost 4 bases and the J gene lost 5 bases, with 16 bases spanning the gap. Germline V gene lookup returns CDR1 SGDLS and CDR2 YYNGEE. CDR3 length: 15 residues.

The rearrangement links TRBV6-1 to TRBJ1-3; D not certain. V was trimmed by 2 bases and J by 8 bases, leaving 10 bases between them. Germline CDR1 is MNHNS and CDR2 is SASEGT. The CDR3 loop spans 13 amino acids. The CDR3 sequence is CASSELGPYTIYF. In nucleotides, the CDR3 is TGTGCCAGCAGTGAATTAGGTCCATACACCATATATTTT.

This clone was counted once. J is TRBJ1-5 and V is TRBV28, with D unclear. The CDR3 runs 13 residues. The germline V gene encodes CDR1 MDHEN and CDR2 SYDVKM. V was trimmed by 2 bases and J by 7 bases, leaving 9 bases between them. CDR3 in DNA: TGTGCCAGCAGTTTAGGCGTGTGGCAGCCCCAGCATTTT. The encoded protein is CASSLGVWQPQHF.

This rearrangement joins TRBV18 to TRBJ1-5; D is possibly TRBD1 (5 bases). V lost 3 bases, J lost 2 bases, and 8 bases lay in between. The CDR3 consists of 14 residues. CDR1 KGHSH and CDR2 LQKENI come from the germline V gene. The CDR3 here is CASSPRDGNQPQHF. The CDR3 region has the DNA TGTGCCAGCTCACCTAGGGACGGCAATCAGCCCCAGCATTTT. Full variable domain (rest looked up from reference TRBV18 and TRBJ1-5): NAGVMQNPRHLVRRRGQEARLRCSPMKGHSHVYWYRQLPEEGLKFMVYLQKENIIDESGMPKERFSAEFPKEGPSILRIQQVVRGDSAAYFCASSPRDGNQPQHFGDGTRLSIL.

The chain employs TRBV19 and TRBJ2-5; no firm D call. The germline V gene encodes CDR1 LNHDA and CDR2 SQIVND (reference sequence). The CDR3 spans 13 residues. Trimming pared 2 bases from V and 7 bases from J, leaving 11 bases between. In DNA, the CDR3 is TGTGCCAGTAGTATACTGGAAAGAGGGACCCAGTACTTC. Translation: CASSILERGTQYF.

The rearrangement uses TRBV24-1 and TRBJ1-4; the D is unclear. Deletions cut 2 bases from V and 3 bases from J, with 9 bases between. Germline lookup yields CDR1 KGHDR and CDR2 SFDVKD. There are 15 residues in the CDR3. In nucleotides, the CDR3 is TGTGCCACCAGTGATTCTGACGGGGCTAATGAAAAACTGTTTTTT. It translates to CATSDSDGANEKLFF.

The rearrangement uses TRBV10-2 and TRBJ1-1; 10 bases line up with TRBD1. Per the germline V gene, CDR1 is WSHSY and CDR2 is SAAADI. Trimming cost V 4 bases and J 3 bases; bases outside gene matches: 5. The CDR3 has 15 residues. The CDR3 is CASSVTGTGDTEAFF. Written as DNA, the CDR3 is TGCGCCAGCAGTGTAACCGGGACAGGGGACACTGAAGCTTTCTTT.

The chain has TRBV5-4 and TRBJ2-5; TRBD2 matches 13 bases. The germline gives CDR1 SGHNT, CDR2 YYREEE (reference sequence). The CDR3 spans 16 residues. V lost 4 bases to trimming and J lost 9 bases; unmatched junction nucleotides: 12. This CDR3 is CASSARLAGGQGAQYF. As DNA, the CDR3 is TGTGCCAGCAGCGCCCGACTAGCGGGGGGCCAAGGGGCCCAGTACTTC.